The 14 T cell receptor beta chains below were found in one sample sequenced in a study of blood T cell repertoires in COVID-19. The table came from immunoSEQ multiplex PCR; TCRdb's copy has only in-frame clones and leaves some out. The sample consists of around 67,000 clones, over 70% of them appearing once. Sequencing input: peripheral blood. These TCRs come from a man aged 45-65 years with active COVID-19.

The V and J genes are TRBV24-1 and TRBJ2-5, with 9 positions matching TRBD1. CDR3 length: 12 amino acids. V gave up 9 bases and J gave up 5 bases; unmatched junction bases: 3. Germline V gives CDR1 KGHDR, CDR2 SFDVKD. CDR3 sequence: CATGTGRETQYF. DNA for the CDR3: TGTGCCACCGGGACAGGGCGGGAGACCCAGTACTTC.

The chain uses TRBV7-2 and TRBJ2-7, with TRBD2 identical over 9 bases. V shed 6 bases and J 4 bases; nucleotides not matched to a gene: 10. This CDR3 is built from 15 residues. Germline assignment: CDR1 SGHTA and CDR2 FQGNSA. The CDR3 is CASSGRTSVSYEQYF. For the CDR3, the DNA is TGTGCCAGCAGTGGCAGGACTAGCGTGTCATACGAGCAGTACTTC.

This clone came up once. The CDR3 spells CASSLAGVNTEAFF. As DNA, the CDR3 is TGTGCCAGCAGCTTAGCAGGAGTGAACACTGAAGCTTTCTTT. This rearrangement joins TRBV7-2 to TRBJ1-1; D uncertain. V was cut by 0 bases and J by 0 bases, with 5 bases left in between. CDR1 and CDR2 from the germline V gene are SGHTA and FQGNSA. This CDR3 is built from 14 residues.

This chain joins TRBV2 and TRBJ2-3; TRBD2 agrees at 8 bases. This CDR3 has 15 amino acids. V gave up 4 bases and J gave up 2 bases; unmatched junction bases: 5. Germline loops: CDR1 SNHLY, CDR2 FYNNEI. CDR3 bases: TGTGCCAGCAGTGGCCTAGCGGGCCCCACAGATACGCAGTATTTT. Residues: CASSGLAGPTDTQYF.

V usage is TRBV5-5 and J usage is TRBJ1-1, with D unclear. Trimming took 4 bases from V and 1 from J, leaving 8 bases between them. CDR1 and CDR2 (germline): SGHKS, YYEKEE (reference sequence). The CDR3 is 13 amino acids. Written as DNA, the CDR3 is TGTGCCAGCAGCCTTATCTCGAACACTGAAGCTTTCTTT. The encoded protein is CASSLISNTEAFF.

This clone was seen once. This chain connects TRBV6-6 to TRBJ1-1, with TRBD1 as a possible D gene (5 bases). Trimming removed 5 bases from V and 3 bases from J, with 22 bases in between. The CDR3 is 17 amino acids. Germline V gene data show CDR1 as MNHNY and CDR2 as SVGAGI (reference sequence). CDR3 nucleotides: TGTGCCAGCAGTCCCCGCTGGGGCATAGAGGACCACACTGAAGCTTTCTTT. This sequence encodes CASSPRWGIEDHTEAFF.

The V call is TRBV6-5, the J call TRBJ2-7, with 11 bases identical to TRBD2. CDR3 length equals 15 residues. The germline V gene has CDR1 MNHEY and CDR2 SVGAGI. The junction had 2 bases not matched to a gene; V was cut back by 0 bases and J by 4 bases. In DNA form, the CDR3 reads TGTGCCAGCAGTTACTCGACTAGCGGGAATTACGAGCAGTACTTC. Encoded protein: CASSYSTSGNYEQYF.

The CDR3 protein is CASSMVDRGDQPQHF. CDR3 DNA sequence: TGTGCCAGTAGTATGGTAGACAGGGGGGATCAGCCCCAGCATTTT. The gene calls are TRBV19 and TRBJ1-5; 9 nucleotides match TRBD1. J lost 5 bases, V lost 3 bases, and 5 bases had no gene match. The CDR3 sequence is 15 residues long. Germline V gene data show CDR1 as LNHDA and CDR2 as SQIVND (reference sequence).

DNA of the CDR3: TGCGCCAGCAGCTTGTCCGCAGGTCTGAACACCGGGGAGCTGTTTTTT. Protein: CASSLSAGLNTGELFF. V gene TRBV5-1 combines with J gene TRBJ2-2; no reliable D call. Germline loops: CDR1 SGHRS, CDR2 YFSETQ. Trimming removed 1 base at V and 1 base at J, with 11 bases between. The CDR3 totals 16 residues.

The chain has TRBV6-5 and TRBJ1-4; 11 bases match TRBD1. This CDR3 has 13 amino acids. V trimming: 5 bases; J trimming: 12 bases; junction bases outside the gene matches: 5. Germline values: CDR1 MNHEY, CDR2 SVGAGI. DNA of the CDR3: TGTGCCAGCAGTAACCGGGACAGGGGGGAACTGTTTTTT. Protein product: CASSNRDRGELFF.

This chain joins TRBV6-2 or TRBV6-3 and TRBJ1-5, with TRBD1 matching over 7 bases. The CDR3 totals 17 residues. CDR1 is MNHEY and CDR2 is SVGEGT in the germline V gene. The junction had 9 bases not matched to a gene; V was cut back by 4 bases and J by 0 bases. The CDR3 is CASSSIQGTYSNQPQHF. DNA of the CDR3: TGTGCCAGCAGTTCCATACAGGGGACTTATAGCAATCAGCCCCAGCATTTT.

The chain joins TRBV28 to TRBJ2-5; 8 bases fit TRBD2. This CDR3 comprises 16 residues. Unmatched junction bases numbered 14, after V lost 6 bases and J lost 5 bases. Germline-derived CDR1 and CDR2 are MDHEN and SYDVKM. As DNA, the CDR3 is TGTGCCAGCAGCCGGCTCGGGACTAGGGCGAGGGAGACCCAGTACTTC. Its translation is CASSRLGTRARETQYF.

This sequence joins TRBV2 and TRBJ1-6, with 8 bases lining up with TRBD1. J gave up 0 bases and V 2 bases, and 15 bases lay outside the gene matches. The CDR3 runs to 21 residues. The germline gives CDR1 SNHLY, CDR2 FYNNEI. CDR3 sequence (DNA): TGTGCCAGCAGTGAACCCTCTCGGCAGGGGGCTCCGAGCTCCTATAATTCACCCCTCCACTTT. This encodes CASSEPSRQGAPSSYNSPLHF.

The chain carries TRBV5-1 and TRBJ1-3; weak D call: TRBD1 (5 bases). The CDR3 contains 16 residues. Germline V CDR1 and CDR2: SGHRS, YFSETQ. V was trimmed by 0 bases and J by 0 bases, leaving 10 bases between them. CDR3 coding DNA: TGCGCCAGCAGCTTGGGCGGGGGTGACTCTGGAAACACCATATATTTT. This translates into CASSLGGGDSGNTIYF.